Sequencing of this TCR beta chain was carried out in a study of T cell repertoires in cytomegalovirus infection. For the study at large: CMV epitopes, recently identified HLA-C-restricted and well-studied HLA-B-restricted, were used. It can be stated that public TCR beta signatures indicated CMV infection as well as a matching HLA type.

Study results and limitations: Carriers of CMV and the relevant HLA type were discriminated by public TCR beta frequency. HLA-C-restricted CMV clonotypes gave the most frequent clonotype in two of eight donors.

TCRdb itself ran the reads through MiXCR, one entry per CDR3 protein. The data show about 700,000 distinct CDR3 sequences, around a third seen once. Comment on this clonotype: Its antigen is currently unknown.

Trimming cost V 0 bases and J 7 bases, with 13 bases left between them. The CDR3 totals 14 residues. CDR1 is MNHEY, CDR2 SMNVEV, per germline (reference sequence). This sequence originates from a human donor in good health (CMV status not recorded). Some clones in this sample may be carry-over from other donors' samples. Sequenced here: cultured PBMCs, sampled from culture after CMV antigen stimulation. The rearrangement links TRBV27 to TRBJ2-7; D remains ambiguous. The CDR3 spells CASSLSLGIGEQYF. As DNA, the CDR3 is TGTGCCAGCAGTTTATCATTGGGGATCGGGGAGCAGTACTTC.